This T cell receptor beta chain was identified in a study of blood T cell repertoires in COVID-19. The overall study: Sites across the United States, Italy and Spain contributed samples from acute and convalescent COVID-19. PBMCs, B-cell-depleted T cells, or T cells provided the cDNA or gDNA that made up the material.

Patients from Seattle were sampled longitudinally, starting during active infection. Original processing notes: Amplifying reference gene primers gave estimates of nucleated cell counts. TCRdb keeps only in-frame clones here, not all; method: immunoSEQ multiplex PCR. V and J calls and clone size are copied from that table; D and trimming were computed from the DNA. The sample yields around 37,000 clones, less than 80% seen once. This clone was counted a few times. Trimming removed 4 bases at V and 4 bases at J, with 16 bases between. The length of the CDR3 is 15 residues. Germline V lookup: CDR1 LGHNT, CDR2 FRNRAP.

This TCR was sampled from a man aged 65 to 79 with COVID-19, enrolled during active disease. The J gene is TRBJ1-1, the V gene TRBV12-5; TRBD1 might be the D (5 bases). The sequenced sample was peripheral blood. The CDR3 nucleotides read TGTGCTAGTGGTTGGAACCAGGGCTGGGTCACTGAAGCTTTCTTT. Amino acid sequence: CASGWNQGWVTEAFF.